This is a list of T cell receptor beta chains from one sample in a study of control samples from healthy donors and cancer patients. Using immunoSEQ multiplex PCR, the repertoire was profiled, and TCRdb retains in-frame clones only, with some absent. The sample holds tens of thousands of clones, roughly 93% seen once. Sequencing input: PBMCs. Receptors were obtained from a woman in her thirties or forties with lung cancer. The CDR3 runs from the conserved cysteine through the conserved F or W. The order of the fields is D gene, J gene, clone size, V gene, CDR3 protein, CDR3 DNA. A D gene is named only where the DNA matches it firmly. Where a row states a size, it is once, few, many or the class of an expanded clone; other rows omit it.

>TRBD1|TRBJ1-2|.|TRBV11-2
CASSPTAGGYGYTF
TGTGCCAGCAGCCCGACGGCAGGGGGCTATGGCTACACCTTC
>TRBD1|TRBJ1-5|.|TRBV4-1
CASSHEGQGNQPQHF
TGCGCCAGCAGCCATGAGGGACAGGGAAATCAGCCCCAGCATTTT
>.|TRBJ2-7|.|TRBV6-5
CACREAGAIYEQYF
TGTGCCTGTCGGGAGGCGGGGGCTATCTACGAGCAGTACTTC
>.|TRBJ2-3|.|TRBV27
CASSLPGLGTDTQYF
TGTGCCAGCAGTTTGCCGGGGCTAGGGACAGATACGCAGTATTTT
>.|TRBJ1-1|.|TRBV9
CASSPRGGLRGTEAFF
TGTGCCAGCAGCCCCCGGGGAGGGCTGCGGGGCACTGAAGCTTTCTTT
>.|TRBJ1-1|once|TRBV7-9
CASSLGLIEAFF
TGTGCCAGCAGCTTGGGGCTTATAGAAGCTTTCTTT
>.|TRBJ1-1|.|TRBV5-6
CASSSGTGAFF
TGTGCCAGCAGCTCCGGGACGGGGGCTTTCTTT
>TRBD1|TRBJ2-7|.|TRBV3-1/TRBV3-2
CASSQEGTGIDEQYF
TGTGCCAGCAGCCAAGAAGGGACAGGGATCGACGAGCAGTACTTC
>.|TRBJ2-2|.|TRBV7-9
CASSAQNTGELFF
TGTGCCAGCAGCGCCCAGAACACCGGGGAGCTGTTTTTT
>.|TRBJ2-5|.|TRBV9
CASSVAALVGETQYF
TGTGCCAGCAGCGTAGCTGCCCTAGTGGGGGAGACCCAGTACTTC
>.|TRBJ1-1|.|TRBV30
CAWEGMAYEAFF
TGTGCCTGGGAGGGGATGGCCTATGAAGCTTTCTTT
>.|TRBJ2-7|.|TRBV3-1/TRBV3-2
CASSRSYEQYF
TGTGCCAGCAGCCGTTCCTACGAGCAGTACTTC
>.|TRBJ2-5|.|TRBV28
CASSFLQGPQETQYF
TGTGCCAGCAGTTTCCTACAGGGTCCCCAAGAGACCCAGTACTTC
>.|TRBJ1-1|once|TRBV3-1/TRBV3-2
CASNMNGQPEAFF
TGTGCCAGCAACATGAACGGCCAGCCTGAAGCTTTCTTT
>.|TRBJ2-1|.|TRBV27
CASSLGRAHEQFF
TGTGCCAGCAGTCTAGGCAGGGCACATGAGCAGTTCTTC
>.|TRBJ2-7|.|TRBV7-8
CASSHPGGDYEQYF
TGTGCCAGCAGCCACCCCGGTGGAGACTACGAGCAGTACTTC
>TRBD2|TRBJ2-2|.|TRBV12-5
CASGSHPGLLNTGELFF
TGTGCTAGTGGTTCCCACCCGGGACTACTAAACACCGGGGAGCTGTTTTTT
>.|TRBJ1-5|.|TRBV4-1
CASSQDYPDTSNQPQHF
TGCGCCAGCAGCCAAGACTACCCAGATACTAGCAATCAGCCCCAGCATTTT
>TRBD2|TRBJ2-1|.|TRBV29-1
CSVTSGDYNEQFF
TGCAGCGTGACTAGCGGGGACTACAATGAGCAGTTCTTC
>.|TRBJ2-7|.|TRBV13
CASSPHGVAYEQYF
TGTGCCAGCAGCCCCCACGGGGTGGCCTACGAGCAGTACTTC
>.|TRBJ2-1|.|TRBV18
CASSPGAQSNEQFF
TGTGCCAGCTCACCCGGTGCACAGTCGAATGAGCAGTTCTTC
>.|TRBJ1-3|.|TRBV3-1/TRBV3-2
CASSQSTGSSGNTIYF
TGTGCCAGCAGCCAAAGTACGGGAAGCTCTGGAAACACCATATATTTT
>TRBD1|TRBJ2-7|.|TRBV3-1/TRBV3-2
CASSPIHSDRGYYEQYF
TGTGCCAGCAGTCCAATTCACTCGGACAGGGGATACTACGAGCAGTACTTC
>.|TRBJ1-1|.|TRBV4-2
CASSQGFERNTEAFF
TGTGCCAGCAGCCAAGGGTTCGAGCGGAACACTGAAGCTTTCTTT
>.|TRBJ1-1|.|TRBV2
CASRKRWGGRERAEAFF
TGTGCCAGCAGAAAGCGGTGGGGGGGACGCGAGAGAGCTGAAGCTTTCTTT
>.|TRBJ1-2|.|TRBV5-1
CASSLDPSDSPLGYTF
TGCGCCAGCAGCCTGGATCCATCGGACAGTCCCTTGGGCTACACCTTC
>.|TRBJ1-4|.|TRBV30
CAWSSGFEDHHLNEKLFF
TGTGCCTGGAGTTCCGGGTTTGAGGATCACCACCTTAATGAAAAACTGTTTTTT
>.|TRBJ1-2|.|TRBV28
CASTSGPSGYTF
TGTGCCAGCACTTCTGGGCCCTCCGGCTACACCTTC
>.|TRBJ1-3|.|TRBV19
CASSIDRVKRNSGNTIYF
TGTGCCAGTAGTATAGATCGAGTGAAACGGAACTCTGGAAACACCATATATTTT